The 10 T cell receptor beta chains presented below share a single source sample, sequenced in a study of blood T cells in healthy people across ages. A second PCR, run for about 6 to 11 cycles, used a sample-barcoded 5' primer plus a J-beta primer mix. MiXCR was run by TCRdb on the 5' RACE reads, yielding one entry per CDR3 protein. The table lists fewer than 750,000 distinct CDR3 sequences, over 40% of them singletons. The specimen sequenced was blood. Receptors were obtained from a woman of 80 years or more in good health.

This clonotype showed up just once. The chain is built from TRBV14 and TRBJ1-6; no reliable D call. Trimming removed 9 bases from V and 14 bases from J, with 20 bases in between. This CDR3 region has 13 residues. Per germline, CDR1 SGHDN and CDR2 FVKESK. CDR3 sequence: CARQQPPFGALHF. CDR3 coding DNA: TGTGCCAGACAGCAGCCCCCTTTTGGAGCCCTCCACTTT.

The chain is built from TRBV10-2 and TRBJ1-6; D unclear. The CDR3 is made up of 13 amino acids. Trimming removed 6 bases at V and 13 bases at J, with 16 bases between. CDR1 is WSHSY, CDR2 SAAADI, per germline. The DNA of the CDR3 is TGCGCCAGCAGGTCCGGGCAGCGGGCTCCCCTCCACTTT. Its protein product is CASRSGQRAPLHF.

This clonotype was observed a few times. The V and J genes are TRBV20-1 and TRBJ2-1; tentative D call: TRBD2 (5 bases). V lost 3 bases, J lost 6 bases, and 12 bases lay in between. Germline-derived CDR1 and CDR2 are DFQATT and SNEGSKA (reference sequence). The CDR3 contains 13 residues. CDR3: CSARLGLTNEQFF. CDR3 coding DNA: TGCAGTGCTAGGCTCGGACTTACCAATGAGCAGTTCTTC.

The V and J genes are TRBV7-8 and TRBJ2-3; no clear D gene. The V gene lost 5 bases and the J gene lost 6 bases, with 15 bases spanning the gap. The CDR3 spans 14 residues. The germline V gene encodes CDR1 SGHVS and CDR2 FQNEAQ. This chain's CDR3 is CASSLGLLLDTQYF. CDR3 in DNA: TGTGCCAGCAGCCTCGGGCTGTTGTTGGATACGCAGTATTTT.

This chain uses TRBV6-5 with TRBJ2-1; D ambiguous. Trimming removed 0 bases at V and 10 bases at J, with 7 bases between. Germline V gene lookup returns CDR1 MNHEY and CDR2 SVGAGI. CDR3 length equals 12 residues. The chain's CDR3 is CASSYSGREQFF. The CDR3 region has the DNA TGTGCCAGCAGTTACTCAGGCAGGGAGCAGTTCTTC.

The CDR3, as DNA: TGCAGTGCTCGGGTGCCGACTAGCGGGAGGACTGGGGCCAACGTCCTGACTTTC. Translating it yields CSARVPTSGRTGANVLTF. The rearrangement links TRBV20-1 to TRBJ2-6; 13 bases are a match to TRBD2. There are 18 residues in the CDR3. CDR1 and CDR2 from the germline V gene are DFQATT and SNEGSKA (reference sequence). V dropped 5 bases and J dropped 2; count of bases not matched to a gene: 9.

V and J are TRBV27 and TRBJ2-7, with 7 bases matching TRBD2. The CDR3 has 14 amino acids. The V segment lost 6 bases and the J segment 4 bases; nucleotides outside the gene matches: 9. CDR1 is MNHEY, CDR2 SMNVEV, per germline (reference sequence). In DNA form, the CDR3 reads TGTGCCAGCAGCCCCGGCGGGAGCTTATACGAGCAGTACTTC. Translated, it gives CASSPGGSLYEQYF.

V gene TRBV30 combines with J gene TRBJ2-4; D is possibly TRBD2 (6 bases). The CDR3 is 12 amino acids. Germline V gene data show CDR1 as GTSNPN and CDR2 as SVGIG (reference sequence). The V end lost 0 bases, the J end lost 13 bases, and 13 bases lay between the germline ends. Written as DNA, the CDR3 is TGTGCCTGGAGTGTTTTTACGGGGGAGCAGTACTTC. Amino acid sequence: CAWSVFTGEQYF.

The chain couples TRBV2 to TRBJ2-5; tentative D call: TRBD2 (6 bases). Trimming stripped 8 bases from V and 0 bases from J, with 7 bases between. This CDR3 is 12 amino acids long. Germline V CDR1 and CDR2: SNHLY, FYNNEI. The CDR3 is CASRDYQETQYF. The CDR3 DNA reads TGTGCCAGCCGGGACTACCAAGAGACCCAGTACTTC.

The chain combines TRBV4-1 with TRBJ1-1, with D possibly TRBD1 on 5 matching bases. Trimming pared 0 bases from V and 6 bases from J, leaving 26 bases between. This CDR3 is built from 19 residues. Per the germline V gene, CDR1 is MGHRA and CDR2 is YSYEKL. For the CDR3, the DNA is TGCGCCAGCAGCCAAGAGTTAGCTGGACTTAGGGGACGGGGAGCTGAAGCTTTCTTT. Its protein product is CASSQELAGLRGRGAEAFF.